These T cell receptor beta chains were read from a single sample in a study of cytomegalovirus exposure and HLA in healthy donors. Method: immunoSEQ multiplex PCR; TCRdb's copy keeps in-frame clones and lacks some. The sample includes over 100,000 clones, 76% seen only once; the top ten take approximately 12%. Specimen: PBMCs. The receptors originated from a woman aged 35 to 49 in good health and CMV-seropositive. Both conserved end residues are part of each CDR3. D genes are given only for firm matches. Clone size is stated in some rows and not others, as once, few, many or a class when expanded.

NA | 15 | TRBJ2-1 | NA | TRBV6-1 | TGTGCCAGCAGTGAAATGGGGAGCTCCTACAATGAGCAGTTCTTC | CASSEMGSSYNEQFF
TRBD2 | 15 | TRBJ2-5 | NA | TRBV2 | TGTGCCAGCAGTAATGAGCGGGGGACCGAAGAGACCCAGTACTTC | CASSNERGTEETQYF
TRBD2 | 15 | TRBJ2-7 | NA | TRBV5-6 | TGTGCCAGCAGCTCTCTCGCGGGGGGAAACTACGAGCAGTACTTC | CASSSLAGGNYEQYF
TRBD1 | 13 | TRBJ2-7 | once | TRBV15 | TGTGCCACCAGCAAGGGACAGGAGGACGAGCAGTACTTC | CATSKGQEDEQYF
NA | 13 | TRBJ1-2 | NA | TRBV5-1 | TGCGCCAGCAGCTCGGTACCTAACTATGGCTACACCTTC | CASSSVPNYGYTF
NA | 16 | TRBJ2-1 | NA | TRBV4-2 | TGTGCCAGCAGCCAAAGCGTCCTCGCCTCCTACAATGAGCAGTTCTTC | CASSQSVLASYNEQFF
TRBD2 | 16 | TRBJ2-3 | few | TRBV9 | TGTGCCAGCAGCGATCGCCTAGCGGGGGCCGCAGATACGCAGTATTTT | CASSDRLAGAADTQYF
NA | 16 | TRBJ1-2 | NA | TRBV5-4 | TGTGCCAGCAGCTTGGTATCGGGGAGTAGCGGGTATGGCTACACCTTC | CASSLVSGSSGYGYTF
TRBD1 | 15 | TRBJ1-1 | NA | TRBV7-9 | TGTGCCAGCAGCTCCTCGGACAGGACAATCACTGAAGCTTTCTTT | CASSSSDRTITEAFF
NA | 13 | TRBJ1-2 | once | TRBV6-5 | TGTGCCAGCAGTCCCGGGACTTACTATGGCTACACCTTC | CASSPGTYYGYTF